This T cell receptor beta chain was observed in a study of OX40 agonist ivuxolimab in advanced cancers. Across the study: The eligibility criteria allowed prior anti-PD-1, anti-PD-L1 or anti-CTLA-4 therapy, and about 40% had some.

Any history of autoimmune disease or systemic immunosuppression disqualified patients. The protocol was immunoSEQ multiplex PCR, while the TCRdb copy is restricted to in-frame clones and leaves out a portion. Among around 95,000 clones listed, more than 85% were seen once. This receptor was taken from an adult with an advanced solid tumor such as melanoma, head and neck, liver or kidney cancer. This material consisted of CD4+ or CD8+ T cells sorted from blood, taken in a trial of the OX40 agonist ivuxolimab.

CDR3 bases: TGTGCCAGCAGCTTAACCGCGGGGGGGGAGGAGCAGTTCTTC. Residues: CASSLTAGGEEQFF. The chain couples TRBV11-3 to TRBJ2-1, with 9 bases matching TRBD2. The CDR3 contains 14 residues. CDR1 is SGHNT and CDR2 is YENEEA in the germline V gene. V lost 2 bases, J lost 10 bases, and 6 bases stayed unmatched.